The present T cell receptor (beta chain) was sequenced within a study of T-cell memory formation after mild COVID-19 (dated by TCRdb to about 2021). Background on the whole study: Most TCR sequence clusters were specific to one of the two donors. In a couple of donors, T-cell clones that expanded and contracted after mild COVID-19 were followed by sequencing TCRalpha and TCRbeta repertoires longitudinally. Two young, previously healthy adult volunteers made up the cohort, one male and one female. The paper's findings and limits, for the study overall: The study included only a couple of mild cases, and larger cohorts that include severe cases with pre-infection samples were judged to be necessary. Some responding clones were found in pre-infection memory, which suggests that pre-existing cross-reactive memory T cells took part in the SARS-CoV-2 response. SARS-CoV-2 specificity was not confirmed for the second-wave clones peaking on day 37. From day 15 to 85, contracting clones showed balanced CD4/CD8 phenotypes, whereas a second wave of clones that expanded from day 15 to 37 leaned towards CD4+. Contracting CD4+ clones were located mainly in the CM and EM memory subsets, whereas CD8+ clones were found to be enriched in EMRA.

Ficoll-Paque density gradient centrifugation was the method used to isolate PBMCs. Including cysteine and phenylalanine, the CDR3 has 14 amino acids. Just the 42-base CDR3 DNA is kept, in frame starting at base 1. The germline V gene supplies CDR1 MNHEY and CDR2 SVGEGT. The germline V end is reduced by 6 bases and the J end by 7 bases; junction bases left unmatched: 6. The run used an Illumina NovaSeq 6000. cDNA libraries for TCRalpha and TCRbeta were prepared by 5'RACE using constant-segment primers, with sample barcodes and unique molecular identifiers added. RNA was extracted from every sample with Trizol reagent. Amplification of the libraries took two PCR steps, and the second step added a second sample barcode plus Illumina TruSeq adapters. Sequencing of the libraries was done on an Illumina NovaSeq, producing 2 x 150 bp paired-end reads. The original methods were these. Demultiplexing of reads and collapsing into UMI-guided consensus sequences were performed with migec v1.2.7. Using mixcr v2.1.11, UMI consensuses were aligned to TRA and TRB V and J templates and then assembled into clonotypes. Clonotypes were classified as expanded or contracted when called significant by both edgeR and NoisET, with noise models trained on biological replicates. edgeR calls used a false discovery rate-adjusted p below 0.01 and a log2 fold-change threshold of 1. PCA with hierarchical clustering of max-normalized trajectories of the 1000 most abundant clonotypes was used as exploratory dynamics analysis. Separately sequenced CD4+ and CD8+ repertoires were used to assign the CD4 or CD8 phenotype of responding clones. The raw public reads went through TCRdb reprocessing: fastp at Q25, MiXCR clone calling, in-frame beta chains kept. Under each unique CDR3 protein, matching rows form one entry showing the most common genes and DNA. For this entry, the V and J calls and clone size follow TCRdb and not the study's own pipeline. Present in this sample are about 410,000 distinct CDR3 sequences, 20% to 30% of which were seen just once. Approximately 14% of the sample is in the top ten clones.

This clonotype was seen only a few times. Its antigen target is currently unknown. No base qualities exist here, and no much larger clone lies one base off it. This clonotype was obtained from an adult woman who had mild COVID-19 (a few samples of this study predate the infection). The sample titles of this study are shuffled in the database, so cell type and time point are left out; the donor was told from shared clones. The rearranged segments are TRBV6-2 or TRBV6-3 and TRBJ2-3; the junction holds 11 bases that match TRBD2. Sequencing input: PBMCs or a T cell subset sorted from them (not recorded which). The DNA reads TGTGCCAGCAGGGTGACTAGCGGGACTTATACGCAGTATTTT. The resulting protein is CASRVTSGTYTQYF.